The rows below give T cell receptor beta chains drawn from one sample of a study of OX40 agonist ivuxolimab in advanced cancers. Measured with immunoSEQ multiplex PCR; TCRdb has only the in-frame clones, and not every one. The sample holds 30,000 to 35,000 clones, roughly nine tenths seen once. Material: CD4+ or CD8+ T cells sorted from blood, obtained in a trial of the OX40 agonist ivuxolimab. Receptor source: an adult with an advanced solid tumor such as melanoma, head and neck, liver or kidney cancer. Both conserved end residues are part of each CDR3. The order of the fields is J gene, D gene, CDR3 length, V gene, clone size, CDR3 DNA, CDR3 protein. D genes are given only for firm matches. A row's size may be missing; if present it is once, few, many or a size class.

j_call: TRBJ2-3
d_call: -
cdr3_length: 17
v_call: TRBV28
clone_size: once
cdr3_nt: TGTGCCAGCAGTCCACCCCCGGGGGCCAGCCACACAGATACGCAGTATTTT
cdr3_aa: CASSPPPGASHTDTQYF

j_call: TRBJ2-7
d_call: -
cdr3_length: 13
v_call: TRBV11-2
clone_size: -
cdr3_nt: TGTGCCAGCAGCTTACTCGGCCTCTACGAGCAGTACTTC
cdr3_aa: CASSLLGLYEQYF

j_call: TRBJ2-7
d_call: -
cdr3_length: 13
v_call: TRBV15
clone_size: -
cdr3_nt: TGTGCCACCAGCAGAGCCCAGGGGGGGGAGCAGTACTTC
cdr3_aa: CATSRAQGGEQYF

j_call: TRBJ1-1
d_call: -
cdr3_length: 14
v_call: TRBV7-9
clone_size: -
cdr3_nt: TGTGCCAGCAGCTTAGTATTCGAGAACACTGAAGCTTTCTTT
cdr3_aa: CASSLVFENTEAFF

j_call: TRBJ1-1
d_call: -
cdr3_length: 12
v_call: TRBV28
clone_size: -
cdr3_nt: TGTGCCAGCAGCCTCCCGAGCCCTGAAGCTTTCTTT
cdr3_aa: CASSLPSPEAFF

j_call: TRBJ1-1
d_call: -
cdr3_length: 16
v_call: TRBV4-1
clone_size: -
cdr3_nt: TGCGCCAGCAGCCATCCGGGCCCCGTTGGGGGCACTGAAGCTTTCTTT
cdr3_aa: CASSHPGPVGGTEAFF

j_call: TRBJ2-7
d_call: -
cdr3_length: 12
v_call: TRBV6-1
clone_size: -
cdr3_nt: TGTGCCAGCAGTACAGTTCCCTACGAGCAGTACTTC
cdr3_aa: CASSTVPYEQYF

j_call: TRBJ1-5
d_call: -
cdr3_length: 13
v_call: TRBV10-2
clone_size: -
cdr3_nt: TGCGCCAGCGCCCAGACCTGGGATCAGCCCCAGCATTTT
cdr3_aa: CASAQTWDQPQHF

j_call: TRBJ2-3
d_call: -
cdr3_length: 15
v_call: TRBV12-5
clone_size: -
cdr3_nt: TGTGCTAGTGGGGATGTGGGCGGGATCACAGATACGCAGTATTTT
cdr3_aa: CASGDVGGITDTQYF

j_call: TRBJ1-2
d_call: TRBD1
cdr3_length: 13
v_call: TRBV29-1
clone_size: -
cdr3_nt: TGCCTGGCCACAGGGGGGACCGGCTATGGCTACACCTTC
cdr3_aa: CLATGGTGYGYTF

j_call: TRBJ2-3
d_call: TRBD2
cdr3_length: 14
v_call: TRBV19
clone_size: once
cdr3_nt: TGTGCCAGTAGTATAGTAGCGGGAGAGGATACGCAGTATTTT
cdr3_aa: CASSIVAGEDTQYF

j_call: TRBJ1-1
d_call: -
cdr3_length: 12
v_call: TRBV7-9
clone_size: -
cdr3_nt: TGTGCCAGCAGCTTACTGAACACTGAAGCTTTCTTT
cdr3_aa: CASSLLNTEAFF

j_call: TRBJ2-5
d_call: -
cdr3_length: 14
v_call: TRBV10-3
clone_size: -
cdr3_nt: TGTGCCATCAGTGCACCCGTCTCACCGGGGGCCCAGTACTTC
cdr3_aa: CAISAPVSPGAQYF

j_call: TRBJ1-2
d_call: -
cdr3_length: 12
v_call: TRBV4-1
clone_size: -
cdr3_nt: TGCGCCAGCAGCCAAGATTTACAGGGCTACACCTTC
cdr3_aa: CASSQDLQGYTF

j_call: TRBJ2-7
d_call: -
cdr3_length: 13
v_call: TRBV6-1
clone_size: once
cdr3_nt: TGTGCCAGCAGTGAGCTAGCGAGGGACGTGCAGTACTTC
cdr3_aa: CASSELARDVQYF

j_call: TRBJ2-3
d_call: -
cdr3_length: 14
v_call: TRBV15
clone_size: -
cdr3_nt: TGTGCCACCAGCAGAGATTTAACCCAAGATACGCAGTATTTT
cdr3_aa: CATSRDLTQDTQYF

j_call: TRBJ2-7
d_call: -
cdr3_length: 14
v_call: TRBV10-3
clone_size: -
cdr3_nt: TGTGCCATCAGGAACAGGGGGGGCTCCTACGAGCAGTACTTC
cdr3_aa: CAIRNRGGSYEQYF

j_call: TRBJ1-2
d_call: -
cdr3_length: 13
v_call: TRBV6-5
clone_size: -
cdr3_nt: TGTGCCAGCAGTTACATGCCGACAGATGGCTACACCTTC
cdr3_aa: CASSYMPTDGYTF

j_call: TRBJ1-5
d_call: -
cdr3_length: 16
v_call: TRBV7-9
clone_size: -
cdr3_nt: TGTGCCAGCAGCTTAGGTGGGTGGGGAGGAGATCAGCCCCAGCATTTT
cdr3_aa: CASSLGGWGGDQPQHF

j_call: TRBJ1-1
d_call: TRBD1
cdr3_length: 15
v_call: TRBV6-1
clone_size: -
cdr3_nt: TGTGCCAGCAGTGAAGGGGCAGGGGGCCTCACTGAAGCTTTCTTT
cdr3_aa: CASSEGAGGLTEAFF

j_call: TRBJ1-2
d_call: TRBD1
cdr3_length: 14
v_call: TRBV2
clone_size: -
cdr3_nt: TGTGCCAGCAATAGGCGACAGGGAGACTATGGCTACACCTTC
cdr3_aa: CASNRRQGDYGYTF

j_call: TRBJ2-7
d_call: TRBD1
cdr3_length: 17
v_call: TRBV7-9
clone_size: -
cdr3_nt: TGTGCCAGCAGCTTAGGTGCTGGACAGGGGTACTCCTACGAGCAGTACTTC
cdr3_aa: CASSLGAGQGYSYEQYF

j_call: TRBJ2-7
d_call: -
cdr3_length: 15
v_call: TRBV6-5
clone_size: -
cdr3_nt: TGTGCCAGCAGTGGCCTCTCTATGGACAGTGCCGAGCAGTACTTC
cdr3_aa: CASSGLSMDSAEQYF

j_call: TRBJ1-1
d_call: -
cdr3_length: 16
v_call: TRBV5-6
clone_size: -
cdr3_nt: TGTGCCAGCAGCTTCTCTACAGGCCTTATGAACACTGAAGCTTTCTTT
cdr3_aa: CASSFSTGLMNTEAFF

j_call: TRBJ2-5
d_call: TRBD2
cdr3_length: 14
v_call: TRBV7-9
clone_size: -
cdr3_nt: TGTGCCAGCAGCTTCGGGGAGGGACTATGGGAGCAGTACTTC
cdr3_aa: CASSFGEGLWEQYF

j_call: TRBJ2-5
d_call: -
cdr3_length: 13
v_call: TRBV13
clone_size: -
cdr3_nt: TGTGCCAGCAGCTTAGAACAGAGAGAGACCCAGTACTTC
cdr3_aa: CASSLEQRETQYF

j_call: TRBJ2-1
d_call: TRBD2
cdr3_length: 17
v_call: TRBV2
clone_size: -
cdr3_nt: TGTGCCAGCAGTGAATGGGGTAGCGGGAGTTCCTACAATGAGCAGTTCTTC
cdr3_aa: CASSEWGSGSSYNEQFF

j_call: TRBJ2-2
d_call: -
cdr3_length: 11
v_call: TRBV20-1
clone_size: -
cdr3_nt: TGCAGTGCCGAGTCGGCCGGGGAGCTGTTTTTT
cdr3_aa: CSAESAGELFF

j_call: TRBJ2-1
d_call: -
cdr3_length: 13
v_call: TRBV6-5
clone_size: -
cdr3_nt: TGTGCCGCCCTGGACGGGGTCACGAGGGAGCAGTTCTTC
cdr3_aa: CAALDGVTREQFF

j_call: TRBJ1-6
d_call: -
cdr3_length: 14
v_call: TRBV6-6
clone_size: -
cdr3_nt: TGTGCCAGCAGTTACCAGGGACCCAATTCACCCCTCCACTTT
cdr3_aa: CASSYQGPNSPLHF

j_call: TRBJ2-2
d_call: -
cdr3_length: 13
v_call: TRBV10-3
clone_size: -
cdr3_nt: TGTGCCATCAGTGAGCCCGACACCGGGGAGCTGTTTTTT
cdr3_aa: CAISEPDTGELFF

j_call: TRBJ1-5
d_call: -
cdr3_length: 14
v_call: TRBV2
clone_size: -
cdr3_nt: TGTGCCAGCAGTGAAAGGGGTGGGAATCAGCCCCAGCATTTT
cdr3_aa: CASSERGGNQPQHF

j_call: TRBJ2-7
d_call: -
cdr3_length: 17
v_call: TRBV7-9
clone_size: -
cdr3_nt: TGTGCCAGCAGCTTATTAGCCGACGCCATCGTAGGCTACGAGCAGTACTTC
cdr3_aa: CASSLLADAIVGYEQYF

j_call: TRBJ2-7
d_call: -
cdr3_length: 13
v_call: TRBV9
clone_size: -
cdr3_nt: TGTGCCAGCAGCGCGGGGAGCAGCTACGAGCAGTACTTC
cdr3_aa: CASSAGSSYEQYF

j_call: TRBJ1-5
d_call: -
cdr3_length: 16
v_call: TRBV27
clone_size: once
cdr3_nt: TGTGCCAGCAGTTTATCCGGGACAATAGGCAATCAGCCCCAGCATTTT
cdr3_aa: CASSLSGTIGNQPQHF

j_call: TRBJ2-6
d_call: -
cdr3_length: 16
v_call: TRBV7-8
clone_size: -
cdr3_nt: TGTGCCAGCAGCTTAAGGGGCCCCTCTGGGGCCAACGTCCTGACTTTC
cdr3_aa: CASSLRGPSGANVLTF

j_call: TRBJ1-1
d_call: TRBD1
cdr3_length: 14
v_call: TRBV5-8
clone_size: -
cdr3_nt: TGTGCCAGCAGTCTACAGACAGGGGGCACTGAAGCTTTCTTT
cdr3_aa: CASSLQTGGTEAFF

j_call: TRBJ2-3
d_call: -
cdr3_length: 14
v_call: TRBV19
clone_size: -
cdr3_nt: TGTGCCAGTAGTATAGGTGATAACACAGATACGCAGTATTTT
cdr3_aa: CASSIGDNTDTQYF

j_call: TRBJ1-2
d_call: -
cdr3_length: 14
v_call: TRBV6-5
clone_size: -
cdr3_nt: TGTGCCAGTCGATCTGGGGGGGCCTACTATGGCTACACCTTC
cdr3_aa: CASRSGGAYYGYTF

j_call: TRBJ2-3
d_call: -
cdr3_length: 16
v_call: TRBV14
clone_size: -
cdr3_nt: TGTGCCAGCAGCCAAAGGGGCTGGACTAGCACAGATACGCAGTATTTT
cdr3_aa: CASSQRGWTSTDTQYF